This T cell receptor (beta chain) was recovered during a study of blood T cells in healthy people across ages (dated by TCRdb to between 2014 and 2016). For the wider study: Template switching captured roughly one uniquely barcoded TCR beta cDNA molecule per two T cells in model experiments. Using the same blood draw, the study looked at two additional independent replicas of 1 million unique cDNA reads for two donors, one aged 18 to 30 and the other aged 80 or older. Age-related changes in TCR beta repertoire diversity were measured in the study by deep sequencing normalized with unique cDNA molecular identifiers. Donors of different ages were randomly distributed across sequencing lanes to avoid experimental bias. Four age groups were formed from the donors: young (average roughly 15 years), middle-aged (roughly 38), aged (about 68) and long-lived (around 82). Study-wide findings and limitations: Compared with the aged group, the long-lived group had more naive CD4+ T cells, fewer expanded clones and increased TCR diversity, suggesting age selection. There was a strong correlation between observed TCR beta diversity and the percentage of naive T cells measured by flow cytometry. Donor CMV infection status was unknown, potentially confounding age-related changes in expanded clonotypes. Conclusive comparison of naive and antigen-experienced compartments was prevented by the profiling of bulk unsorted PBMCs. Estimates of total diversity based on one million sequenced T cells were considered lower bounds and underestimates. As age increased, observed TCR beta diversity per million T cells dropped in a roughly linear way, and a significant reduction was already evident by age 40.

Systemically healthy Caucasian individuals from Russia, about 38 in total and aged roughly 6 to 100 years, were included as donors. Each donor gave 8 to 10 milliliters of peripheral blood, drawn into EDTA-treated Vacutainer tubes. Ficoll-Paque density-gradient centrifugation was used to isolate PBMCs, with at least 7 million obtained per sample. Total RNA was extracted from PBMCs with Trizol reagent, with at least 6 micrograms obtained per sample. The percentages of naive CD45RAhigh/CD27high T cells were determined by flow cytometry on a PBMC aliquot from every donor. A word on this clonotype: Its antigen target is currently unknown. Per-nucleotide qualities are absent, and no much larger clonotype sits a single base away.

The library was built by means of 5' RACE. TCRdb records Illumina HiSeq 2500 as the sequencer. A second roughly 6 to 11 cycle PCR used a sample-barcoded 5' primer and a J-beta primer mix. A template-switch 5' adaptor carrying 12 random nucleotides introduced a unique molecular identifier onto each TCR beta cDNA molecule. At least 3 million CDR3-containing paired-end reads were obtained from each sample. First-strand cDNA synthesis was performed from all RNA using the Mint cDNA synthesis kit, with priming by a TRBC-specific oligonucleotide. After uracil-DNA glycosylase treatment, a first 18-cycle PCR used universal primers M1SS and BC2_uni_R on all cDNA. On the study's bioinformatics: Each sample was normalized by randomly selecting 1 million high-quality reads, each carrying a distinct molecular identifier. Instead of being binned into consensus sequences, reads that shared molecular identifiers were thrown out. MiTCR, set to a Q25 quality threshold and the strictest error-elimination algorithm, was used for CDR3 identification, clonotype clustering and error correction. Lower-bound total TCR beta diversity was estimated with a nonparametric unseen species model using Euler transformation. TCRdb reprocessed the public reads (quality trimming at Q25 with fastp, clone calling with MiXCR) and kept in-frame beta chains. One record per CDR3 amino acid sequence lists the most common genes and DNA. TCRdb's processing, not the study's, gives the V and J calls here. The sample profile shows 550,000 to 700,000 distinct CDR3 sequences; 25% to 30% of them were found once. The leading ten clones occupy approximately 17% of the sample.

Reading from cysteine to phenylalanine, the CDR3 counts 13 amino acids. Only CDR3 DNA remains: 39 bases, in frame from the first base. For this chain, trimming is 4 bases at the V end and 7 bases at the J end, and the number of junction bases without a gene match is 7. The germline V gene gives CDR1 as SGDLS and CDR2 as YYNGEE. This chain joins TRBV9 to TRBJ1-1, with 7 bases in between that match TRBD1. The sample consisted of blood. This TCR was sampled from a woman in her sixties or seventies in good health. Here the CDR3 is given as CASSSGQRGEAFF. The sequence in DNA is TGTGCCAGCAGCTCGGGACAGAGGGGTGAAGCTTTCTTT.